Judged by abundance, the clone carrying this T cell receptor (beta chain) is medium-sized. The antigen is unknown. There are 14 residues in the CDR3. Trimming took off 4 bases at V and 5 bases at J, with 12 bases between the two ends. Germline values: CDR1 SGHVS, CDR2 FNYEAQ. This sample was included in a study of T cell repertoires in cytomegalovirus infection. Study context: Indications came from public TCR beta signatures; they pointed to CMV infection and to a matching HLA type. Study-wide results and limits: Summed public TCR beta family frequency identified CMV carriers bearing the relevant HLA. HLA-C-restricted CMV-specific TCR beta clonotypes were dominant in the ex vivo response.

Each CDR3 protein gets one entry after TCRdb re-called the reads with MiXCR. The sample lists fewer than 250,000 distinct CDR3 sequences, about 23% occurring once. The TCR originated in a human donor in good health (CMV status not recorded). Some clones in this sample may be carry-over from other donors' samples. This sequence joins TRBV7-6 and TRBJ2-1; perhaps TRBD2 as D (6 bases). The specimen sequenced was CD8+ T cells from PBMCs. DNA of the CDR3: TGTGCCAGCAGCTCGGGACTGCAGAACAATGAGCAGTTCTTC. Translating gives CASSSGLQNNEQFF.